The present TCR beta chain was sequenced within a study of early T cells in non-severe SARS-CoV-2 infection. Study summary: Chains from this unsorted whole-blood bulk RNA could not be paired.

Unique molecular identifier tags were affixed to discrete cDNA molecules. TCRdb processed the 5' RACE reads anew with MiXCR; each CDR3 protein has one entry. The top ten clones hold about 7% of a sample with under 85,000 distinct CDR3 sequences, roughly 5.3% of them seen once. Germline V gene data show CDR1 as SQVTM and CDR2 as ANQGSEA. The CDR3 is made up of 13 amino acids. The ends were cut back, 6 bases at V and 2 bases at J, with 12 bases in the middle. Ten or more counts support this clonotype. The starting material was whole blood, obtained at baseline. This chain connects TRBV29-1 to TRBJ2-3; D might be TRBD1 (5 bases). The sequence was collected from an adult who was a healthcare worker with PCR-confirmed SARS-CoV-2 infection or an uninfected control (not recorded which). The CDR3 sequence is CSVRTGLTDTQYF. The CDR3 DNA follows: TGCAGCGTCAGAACAGGTCTCACAGATACGCAGTATTTT.